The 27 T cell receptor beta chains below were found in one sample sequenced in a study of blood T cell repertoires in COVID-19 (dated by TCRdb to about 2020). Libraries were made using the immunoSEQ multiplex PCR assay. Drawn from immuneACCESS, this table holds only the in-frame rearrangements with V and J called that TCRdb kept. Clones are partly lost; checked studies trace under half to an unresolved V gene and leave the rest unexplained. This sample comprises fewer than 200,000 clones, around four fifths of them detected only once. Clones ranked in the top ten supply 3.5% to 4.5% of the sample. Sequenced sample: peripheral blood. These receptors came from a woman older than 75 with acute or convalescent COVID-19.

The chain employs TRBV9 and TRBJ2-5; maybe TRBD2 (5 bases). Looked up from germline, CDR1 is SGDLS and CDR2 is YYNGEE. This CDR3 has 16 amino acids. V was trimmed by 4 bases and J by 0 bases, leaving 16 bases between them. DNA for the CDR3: TGTGCCAGCAGCAATTCGGACTTCTGGTACCAAGAGACCCAGTACTTC. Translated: CASSNSDFWYQETQYF.

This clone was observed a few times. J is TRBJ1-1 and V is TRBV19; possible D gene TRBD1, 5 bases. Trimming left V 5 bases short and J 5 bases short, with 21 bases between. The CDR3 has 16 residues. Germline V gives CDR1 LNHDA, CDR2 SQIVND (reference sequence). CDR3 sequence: CASSFPLQGVQTEAFF. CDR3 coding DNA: TGTGCCAGTAGTTTTCCACTCCAGGGTGTCCAGACTGAAGCTTTCTTT.

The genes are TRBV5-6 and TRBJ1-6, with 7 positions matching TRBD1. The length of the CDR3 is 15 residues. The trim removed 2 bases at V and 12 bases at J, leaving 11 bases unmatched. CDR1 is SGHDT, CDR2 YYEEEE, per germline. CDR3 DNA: TGTGCCAGCAGCTTTCTGCGGGACAGTCGACAACCCCTCCACTTT. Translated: CASSFLRDSRQPLHF.

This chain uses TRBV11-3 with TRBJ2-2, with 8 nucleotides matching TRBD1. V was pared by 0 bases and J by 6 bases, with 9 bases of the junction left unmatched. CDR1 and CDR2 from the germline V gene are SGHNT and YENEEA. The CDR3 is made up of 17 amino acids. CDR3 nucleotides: TGTGCCAGCAGCTTAGATCCTGGACAGGGTGGATCCGGGGAGCTGTTTTTT. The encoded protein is CASSLDPGQGGSGELFF.

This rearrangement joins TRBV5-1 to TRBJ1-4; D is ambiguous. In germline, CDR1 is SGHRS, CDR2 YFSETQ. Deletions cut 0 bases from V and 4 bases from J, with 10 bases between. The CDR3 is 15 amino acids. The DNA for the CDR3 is TGCGCCAGCAGCTTGGCGGCGGGTGGTAATGAAAAACTGTTTTTT. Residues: CASSLAAGGNEKLFF.

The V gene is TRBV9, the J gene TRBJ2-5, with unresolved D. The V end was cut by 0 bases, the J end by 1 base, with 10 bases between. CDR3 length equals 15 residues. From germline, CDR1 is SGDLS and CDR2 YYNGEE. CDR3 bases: TGTGCCAGCAGCGTAGGGGCCGCAGGCCAAGAGACCCAGTACTTC. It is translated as CASSVGAAGQETQYF.

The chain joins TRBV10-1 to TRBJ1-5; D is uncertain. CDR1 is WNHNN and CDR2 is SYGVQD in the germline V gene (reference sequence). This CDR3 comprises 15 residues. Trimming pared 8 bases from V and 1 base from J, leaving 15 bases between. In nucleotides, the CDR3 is TGCGCCAGCCGCAAATCTCTTCGGAGCAATCAGCCCCAGCATTTT. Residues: CASRKSLRSNQPQHF.

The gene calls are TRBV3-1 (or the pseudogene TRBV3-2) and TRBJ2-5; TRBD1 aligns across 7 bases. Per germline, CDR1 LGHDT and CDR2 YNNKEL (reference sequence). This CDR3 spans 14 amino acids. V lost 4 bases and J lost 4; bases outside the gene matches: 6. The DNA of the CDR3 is TGTGCCAGCAGCCGACAGGGAGTTGGAGAGACCCAGTACTTC. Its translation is CASSRQGVGETQYF.

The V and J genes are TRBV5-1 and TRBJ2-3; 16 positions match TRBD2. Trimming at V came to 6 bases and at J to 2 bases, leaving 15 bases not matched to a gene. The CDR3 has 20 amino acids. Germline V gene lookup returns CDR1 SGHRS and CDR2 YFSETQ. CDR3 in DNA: TGCGCCAGCAAAGTCCCGGGACTAGCGGGAGGGACCACTAACACAGATACGCAGTATTTT. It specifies CASKVPGLAGGTTNTDTQYF. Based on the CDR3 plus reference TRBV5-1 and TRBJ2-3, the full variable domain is KAGVTQTPRYLIKTRGQQVTLSCSPISGHRSVSWYQQTPGQGLQFLFEYFSETQRNKGNFPGRFSGRQFSNSRSEMNVSTLELGDSALYLCASKVPGLAGGTTNTDTQYFGPGTRLTVL.

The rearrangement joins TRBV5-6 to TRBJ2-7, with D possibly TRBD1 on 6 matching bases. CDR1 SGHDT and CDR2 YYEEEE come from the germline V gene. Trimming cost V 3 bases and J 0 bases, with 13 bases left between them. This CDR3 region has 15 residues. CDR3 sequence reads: CASSSPGQYSYEQYF. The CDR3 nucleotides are TGTGCCAGCAGCTCCCCTGGACAGTACTCCTACGAGCAGTACTTC.

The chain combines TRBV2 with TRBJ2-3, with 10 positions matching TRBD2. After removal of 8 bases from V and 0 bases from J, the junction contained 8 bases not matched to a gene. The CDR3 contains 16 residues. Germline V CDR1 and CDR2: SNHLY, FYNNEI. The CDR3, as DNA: TGTGCCAGCGGGGGGGGACTAGCGACTAGCACAGATACGCAGTATTTT. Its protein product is CASGGGLATSTDTQYF.

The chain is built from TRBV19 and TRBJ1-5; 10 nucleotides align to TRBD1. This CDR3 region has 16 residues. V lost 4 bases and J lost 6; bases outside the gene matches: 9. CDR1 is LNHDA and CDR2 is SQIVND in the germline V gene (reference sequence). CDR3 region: CASSTLTGTGAQPQHF. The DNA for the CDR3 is TGTGCCAGTAGTACCTTAACCGGGACAGGGGCTCAGCCCCAGCATTTT.

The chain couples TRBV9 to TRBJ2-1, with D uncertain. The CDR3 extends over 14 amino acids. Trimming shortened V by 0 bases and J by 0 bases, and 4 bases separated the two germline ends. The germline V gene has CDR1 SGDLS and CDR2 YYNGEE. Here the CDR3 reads CASSVELSYNEQFF. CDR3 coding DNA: TGTGCCAGCAGCGTAGAGCTCTCCTACAATGAGCAGTTCTTC.

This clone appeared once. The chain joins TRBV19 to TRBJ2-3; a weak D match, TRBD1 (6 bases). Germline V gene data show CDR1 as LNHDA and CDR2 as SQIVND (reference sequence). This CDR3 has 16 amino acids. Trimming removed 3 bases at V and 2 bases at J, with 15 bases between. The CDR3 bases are TGTGCCAGTAGTATGAGGGGTCTGGGGGCCACAGATACGCAGTATTTT. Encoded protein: CASSMRGLGATDTQYF.

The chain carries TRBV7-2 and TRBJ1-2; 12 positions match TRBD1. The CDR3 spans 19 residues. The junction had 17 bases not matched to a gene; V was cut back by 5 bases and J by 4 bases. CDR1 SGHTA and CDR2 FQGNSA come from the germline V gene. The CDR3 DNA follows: TGTGCCAGCAGCACGGGACAGGGGGCGTTAGCCTTTCGGCCCTATGGCTACACCTTC. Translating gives CASSTGQGALAFRPYGYTF.

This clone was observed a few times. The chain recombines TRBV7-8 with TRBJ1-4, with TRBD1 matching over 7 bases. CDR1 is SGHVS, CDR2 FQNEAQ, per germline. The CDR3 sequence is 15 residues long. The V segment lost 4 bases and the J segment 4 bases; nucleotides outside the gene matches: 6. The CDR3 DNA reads TGTGCCAGCAGCTCGAACAGGGGAAATAATGAAAAACTGTTTTTT. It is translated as CASSSNRGNNEKLFF.

The CDR3 loop reads CASSTRIDTDTQYF. Here the CDR3 DNA reads TGTGCCAGCTCCACTAGGATAGACACAGATACGCAGTATTTT. The rearrangement joins TRBV19 to TRBJ2-3; TRBD2 might be the D (5 bases). Trimming removed 9 bases from V and 2 bases from J, with 15 bases in between. The CDR3 runs 14 residues. Per germline, CDR1 LNHDA and CDR2 SQIVND (reference sequence).

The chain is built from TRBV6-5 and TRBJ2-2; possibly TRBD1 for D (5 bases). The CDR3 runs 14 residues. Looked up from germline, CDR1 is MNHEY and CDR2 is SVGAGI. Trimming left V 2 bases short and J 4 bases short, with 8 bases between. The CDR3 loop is CASSYRQGTGELFF. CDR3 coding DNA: TGTGCCAGCAGTTACAGGCAGGGCACCGGGGAGCTGTTTTTT.

The CDR3 sequence is CASSQDPGLGNEAFF. The CDR3 DNA reads as TGTGCCAGCAGCCAAGATCCGGGGTTAGGGAATGAAGCTTTCTTT. V and J are TRBV4-2 and TRBJ1-1, with D unclear. This CDR3 is 15 amino acids long. Germline V gene sequence: CDR1 LGHNA, CDR2 YNFKEQ. V was trimmed by 0 bases and J by 7 bases, leaving 15 bases between them.

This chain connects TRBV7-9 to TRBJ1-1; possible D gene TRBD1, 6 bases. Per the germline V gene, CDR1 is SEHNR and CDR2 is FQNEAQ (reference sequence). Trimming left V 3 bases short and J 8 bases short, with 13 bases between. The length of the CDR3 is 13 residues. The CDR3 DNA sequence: TGTGCCAGCAGCTTGGGGGCCCCCGGAGAAGCTTTCTTT. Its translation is CASSLGAPGEAFF.

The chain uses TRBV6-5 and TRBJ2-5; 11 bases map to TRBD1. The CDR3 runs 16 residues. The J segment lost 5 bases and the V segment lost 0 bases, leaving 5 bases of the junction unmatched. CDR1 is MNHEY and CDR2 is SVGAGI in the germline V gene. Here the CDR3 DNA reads TGTGCCAGCAGTTACTCGAAGGGACAGGGGGTGGAGACCCAGTACTTC. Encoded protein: CASSYSKGQGVETQYF.

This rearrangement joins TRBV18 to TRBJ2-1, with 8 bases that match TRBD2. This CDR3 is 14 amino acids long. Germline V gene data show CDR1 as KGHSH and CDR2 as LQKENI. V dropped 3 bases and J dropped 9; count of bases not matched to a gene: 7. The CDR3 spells CASSPDVLAGEQFF. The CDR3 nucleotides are TGTGCCAGCTCACCCGACGTCCTAGCGGGTGAGCAGTTCTTC.

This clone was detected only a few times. The CDR3 protein is CASSQMLQTGNNQPQHF. The CDR3 DNA reads as TGTGCCAGCAGCCAAATGCTTCAGACAGGGAATAATCAGCCCCAGCATTTT. V gene TRBV3-1 (or the pseudogene TRBV3-2) combines with J gene TRBJ1-5; 7 nucleotides line up with TRBD1. CDR1 and CDR2 from the germline V gene are LGHDT and YNNKEL (reference sequence). The V segment lost 2 bases and the J segment 4 bases; nucleotides outside the gene matches: 11. The CDR3 spans 17 residues.

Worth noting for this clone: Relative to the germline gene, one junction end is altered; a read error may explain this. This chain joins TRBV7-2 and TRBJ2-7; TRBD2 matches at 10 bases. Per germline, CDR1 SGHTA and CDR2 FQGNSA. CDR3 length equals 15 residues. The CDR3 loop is CASSLPASGGRQEDF. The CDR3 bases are TGTGCCAGCAGCTTACCGGCTAGCGGGGGACGCCAGGAGGACTTC.

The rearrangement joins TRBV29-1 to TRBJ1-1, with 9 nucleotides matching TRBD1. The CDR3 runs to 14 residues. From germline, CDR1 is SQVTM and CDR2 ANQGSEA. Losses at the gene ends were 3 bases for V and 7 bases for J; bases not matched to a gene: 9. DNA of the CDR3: TGCAGCGTTGAGCCACAGGGGGCGGTTAGTGAAGCTTTCTTT. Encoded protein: CSVEPQGAVSEAFF. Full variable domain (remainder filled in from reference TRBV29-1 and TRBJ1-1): SAVISQKPSRDICQRGTSLTIQCQVDSQVTMMFWYRQQPGQSLTLIATANQGSEATYESGFVIDKFPISRPNLTFSTLTVSNMSPEDSSIYLCSVEPQGAVSEAFFGQGTRLTVV.

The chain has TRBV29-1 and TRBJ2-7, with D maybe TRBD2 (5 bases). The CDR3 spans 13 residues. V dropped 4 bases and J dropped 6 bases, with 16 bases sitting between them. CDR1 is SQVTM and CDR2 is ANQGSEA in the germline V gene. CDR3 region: CSVAGPGSSEQYF. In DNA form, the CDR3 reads TGCAGCGTTGCGGGTCCGGGGAGTTCCGAGCAGTACTTC.

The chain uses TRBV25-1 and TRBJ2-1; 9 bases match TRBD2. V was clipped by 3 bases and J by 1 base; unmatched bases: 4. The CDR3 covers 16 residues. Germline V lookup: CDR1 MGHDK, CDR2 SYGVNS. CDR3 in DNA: TGTGCCAGCAGTGAGTTCAGCGGGAGGTCCTACAATGAGCAGTTCTTC. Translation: CASSEFSGRSYNEQFF.